The T cell receptor beta chain under discussion was sequenced for a study of T cell responses to AZD1222 COVID-19 vaccine. General study points: Increases in Spike-specific TCR breadth and depth were seen after two AZD1222 doses. Only 5 or 6 AZD1222 recipients were seropositive at baseline. Reportedly, close to half of spike-specific TCRs are directed against unmutated variant regions.

CDR1 is MNHEY, CDR2 SVGAGI, per germline. V dropped 7 bases and J dropped 4 bases, with 7 bases sitting between them. The CDR3 consists of 12 residues. This clone was recorded only once. Its specificity is not known. Profiling relied on immunoSEQ multiplex PCR, and the TCRdb table lists in-frame clones only, not all of them. In the table there are 160,000 or so clones, 87% of which are singletons. The receptor was derived from an adult who received the AZD1222 COVID-19 vaccine. The chain links TRBV6-5 to TRBJ2-2; D is uncertain. Source: peripheral blood, taken 28 days after the second AZD1222 dose. CDR3 sequence: CASTRSTGELFF. The CDR3 nucleotides read TGTGCCAGCACCCGGAGCACCGGGGAGCTGTTTTTT.